The table lists the clone carrying this T cell receptor (beta chain) with a few counts. Its matching antigen is unknown. Study findings and constraints: Tumor memory CD4+ T cell TCR gene usage was found to cluster with blood and lymph node memory CD4+ cells and with lymph node naive CD4+ cells. Greatest tumor Treg TCR overlap was with tumor naive CD4+ cells.

Full-length variable regions came from constant-region reverse primers plus semi-nested Nested Universal Primer A PCR. Each CDR3 protein is one row after TCRdb ran MiXCR on the 5' RACE reads. The sample yields some 45,000 distinct CDR3 sequences, around 26% seen once. Sequenced sample: naive CD4+ T cells sorted from blood. The subset: naive CD4+ T cells, CD4+CD45RA+CD25-. The source is a female donor with breast cancer.

The CDR3 nucleotides are TGTGCCAGCAGCGCCCTTTTGGATACGCAGTATTTT. Its translation: CASSALLDTQYF. V usage is TRBV7-2 and J usage is TRBJ2-3; D is ambiguous. V was trimmed by 5 bases and J by 6 bases, leaving 9 bases between them. This CDR3 is built from 12 residues. The V gene's germline CDR1 is SGHTA and CDR2 FQGNSA.